This is a list of T cell receptor beta chains from one sample in a study of beta chain features in type 1 diabetes. The method was immunoSEQ multiplex PCR; TCRdb's version includes in-frame clones alone and lacks a portion of them. The sample carries about 710,000 clones, over 12% recorded once. Sample: naive CD4+ T cells from blood. These receptors all stem from a man younger than 35 with type 1 diabetes. CDR3s include the opening cysteine and the closing phenylalanine or tryptophan. The D gene is left open where the match is weak. Clone size is not always given. Where it is, it says once, few, many or a class for expanded clones.

J | size | D | V | CDR3 | DNA
TRBJ1-2 | few | - | TRBV27 | CASSSSRTNYGYTF | TGTGCCAGCAGTTCGTCGAGGACTAACTATGGCTACACCTTC
TRBJ2-7 | - | - | TRBV7-9 | CASSFGQYEQYF | TGTGCCAGCAGCTTCGGACAGTACGAGCAGTACTTC
TRBJ2-5 | - | - | TRBV6-5 | CASSYSRRPGSETQYF | TGTGCCAGCAGTTACTCGCGTCGGCCGGGGTCAGAGACCCAGTACTTC
TRBJ2-1 | - | - | TRBV4-1 | CASSPPSNEQFF | TGCGCCAGCAGCCCTCCGTCCAATGAGCAGTTCTTC
TRBJ2-1 | few | - | TRBV11-2 | CASSLRGNNEQFF | TGTGCCAGCAGCCTTCGGGGAAACAATGAGCAGTTCTTC
TRBJ2-7 | few | - | TRBV18 | CASATAYEQYF | TGTGCCAGCGCTACAGCCTACGAGCAGTACTTC
TRBJ2-1 | - | - | TRBV29-1 | CSVGSTGLGIYNEQFF | TGCAGCGTCGGATCTACAGGTTTGGGAATCTACAATGAGCAGTTCTTC
TRBJ2-4 | few | - | TRBV6-1 | CASIHTATSKNIQYF | TGTGCCAGCATTCATACAGCCACCTCCAAAAACATTCAGTACTTC
TRBJ2-2 | - | - | TRBV28 | CASSTVGELFF | TGTGCCAGCAGTACTGTCGGGGAGCTGTTTTTT
TRBJ2-5 | few | TRBD1 | TRBV2 | CASSGNRGQTQYF | TGTGCCAGCAGTGGTAACAGGGGCCAGACCCAGTACTTC
TRBJ2-2 | few | - | TRBV5-1 | CASSLAPEGELFF | TGCGCCAGCAGCTTGGCACCCGAGGGGGAGCTGTTTTTT
TRBJ2-5 | - | - | TRBV6-1 | CASNGQKQETQYF | TGTGCCAGCAATGGCCAGAAACAAGAGACCCAGTACTTC
TRBJ2-5 | few | TRBD2 | TRBV7-2 | CASSLELAGRAIKTQYF | TGTGCCAGCAGCTTAGAACTGGCCGGGAGGGCCATAAAGACCCAGTACTTC
TRBJ2-2 | few | - | TRBV30 | CAWTPTPGLQPGELFF | TGTGCCTGGACCCCAACCCCGGGACTTCAACCCGGGGAGCTGTTTTTT
TRBJ2-3 | - | TRBD1 | TRBV4-1 | CASSSTGLTDTQYF | TGCGCCAGCAGTTCGACAGGGCTTACAGATACGCAGTATTTT
TRBJ2-3 | few | - | TRBV11-1 | CASSLERHTQYF | TGTGCCAGCAGCTTAGAGCGGCATACGCAGTATTTT
TRBJ1-1 | - | - | TRBV7-8 | CASSRPGPRSWGTEAFF | TGTGCCAGCAGCCGTCCCGGGCCTCGATCTTGGGGCACTGAAGCTTTCTTT
TRBJ2-1 | few | - | TRBV6-5 | CASSYSNEQFF | TGTGCCAGCAGTTACTCTAATGAGCAGTTCTTC
TRBJ2-1 | - | TRBD2 | TRBV7-2 | CASSLSSGRSYNEQFF | TGTGCCAGCAGCTTATCTAGCGGGAGATCCTACAATGAGCAGTTCTTC
TRBJ2-1 | few | - | TRBV11-2 | CASSLSRGGEQFF | TGTGCCAGCAGCTTATCCAGGGGTGGCGAGCAGTTCTTC
TRBJ2-1 | few | - | TRBV19 | CASSPWSSYNEQFF | TGTGCCAGTAGTCCATGGAGCTCCTACAATGAGCAGTTCTTC
TRBJ1-2 | few | - | TRBV28 | CASTGGQGYTF | TGTGCCAGTACCGGGGGCCAGGGCTACACCTTC
TRBJ2-6 | - | - | TRBV30 | CAWSTGGANVLTF | TGTGCCTGGAGTACGGGTGGGGCCAACGTCCTGACTTTC
TRBJ2-1 | - | - | TRBV5-6 | CASSPPGRALFNEQFF | TGTGCCAGCAGCCCTCCGGGGCGGGCCCTATTCAATGAGCAGTTCTTC
TRBJ2-5 | - | TRBD1 | TRBV9 | CASSSRGRAPGETQYF | TGTGCCAGCAGCTCCAGGGGGCGGGCGCCAGGGGAGACCCAGTACTTC
TRBJ2-4 | - | - | TRBV5-1 | CASSLSLTGGLENIQYF | TGCGCCAGCAGCTTGTCTCTGACAGGAGGACTGGAAAACATTCAGTACTTC
TRBJ1-4 | - | - | TRBV5-4 | CASSSLKTGGEKLFF | TGTGCCAGCAGCTCCCTCAAGACAGGCGGGGAAAAACTGTTTTTT
TRBJ2-1 | few | - | TRBV4-3 | CASSQDGGGVSYNEQFF | TGCGCCAGCAGCCAAGATGGGGGCGGGGTATCCTACAATGAGCAGTTCTTC
TRBJ2-3 | - | - | TRBV7-9 | CASSFVLGSTDTQYF | TGTGCCAGCAGCTTCGTTCTCGGGAGCACAGATACGCAGTATTTT
TRBJ2-6 | - | - | TRBV7-2 | CASSLVGSGANVLTF | TGTGCCAGCAGCTTAGTAGGGTCTGGGGCCAACGTCCTGACTTTC
TRBJ2-7 | - | TRBD1 | TRBV29-1 | CSAEQGSGEQYF | TGCAGCGCCGAACAGGGGTCGGGTGAGCAGTACTTC
TRBJ2-3 | - | - | TRBV30 | CAWSFSSDTQYF | TGTGCCTGGAGTTTTTCTTCAGATACGCAGTATTTT
TRBJ2-7 | few | TRBD1 | TRBV30 | CAWSPTGLQGLYEQYF | TGTGCCTGGAGTCCCACGGGGCTACAGGGGCTCTACGAGCAGTACTTC
TRBJ1-1 | - | - | TRBV2 | CASSGFLEAFF | TGTGCCAGCAGTGGTTTCTTAGAAGCTTTCTTT
TRBJ1-4 | few | - | TRBV1 | CTSSLKRRGGTNEKLFF | TGCACCAGCTCCCTAAAGAGGCGGGGAGGAACTAATGAAAAACTGTTTTTT
TRBJ1-3 | few | - | TRBV30 | CAWKGPTDASRRAGNTIYF | TGTGCCTGGAAGGGACCCACGGATGCTTCGCGTCGTGCTGGAAACACCATATATTTT
TRBJ2-7 | - | - | TRBV28 | CASSLGRYEQYF | TGTGCCAGCAGTTTAGGAAGGTACGAGCAGTACTTC
TRBJ1-6 | - | TRBD1 | TRBV2 | CATTDRVAYNSPLHF | TGTGCCACCACAGACAGGGTCGCCTATAATTCACCCCTCCACTTT
TRBJ2-1 | few | TRBD2 | TRBV4-2 | CASSQDLGGNRYNEQFF | TGTGCCAGCAGCCAAGATTTGGGGGGGAACAGATACAATGAGCAGTTCTTC